The following is a T cell receptor (beta chain) sequence with its context. This clonotype appeared many times. The clone's antigen remains unknown. Within one base of it there is no much larger clone, and no base qualities were kept. To prepare the library, 5' RACE was applied. The sample was run on an Illumina HiSeq 2000. Template switching added a universal primer binding site, and the final cDNA carried a unique molecular identifier that allowed TCR cDNA molecules to be counted accurately. Specific primers in the conserved constant-segment region were used to synthesize first-strand cDNA for TCR alpha and beta chains. To control for contamination, every cDNA library was double barcoded, receiving both a SMART-Mk sample barcode and Illumina barcodes. TruSeq adapter sequences, together with Illumina sample barcodes, were added in two successive PCR steps. Sequencing of the TCR alpha and beta cDNA libraries was done on the Illumina HiSeq platform using custom primers. On the study's bioinformatics: MiGEC was used to process raw reads and extract unique molecular identifiers, and MiXCR was used to find CDR3 positions. For each individual, recombination models were inferred using an EM algorithm with the repgenHMM and IGoR tools. The analysis of shared clonotypes was done with the tcR package in R, with sharing normalized by the product of cloneset sizes. To study raw recombination without the effects of thymic and clonal selection, out-of-frame nonproductive sequences were analyzed. TCRdb redid the processing of the public reads, applying fastp at Q25 and MiXCR, and retained in-frame beta chains. Rows merge per CDR3 protein into single entries with the most common DNA and genes. The V and J calls shown here were made by TCRdb, not taken from the authors' results. The sample profile shows roughly 220,000 distinct CDR3 sequences; roughly 7.1% of them were found once. More than 14% of the sample goes to the ten largest clones.

Only healthy Caucasian donors were included. Three pairs of female monozygotic twins, all aged roughly 18 to 29 years, made up the twin cohort. Positive isolation kits from Invitrogen were used to isolate the CD4+ and CD8+ T cell populations. V loses 4 bases at its end and J loses 3 bases; junction bases beyond the gene matches: 14. The germline V gene (reference sequence) sets CDR1 to MNHEY and CDR2 to SMNVEV. CDR3 length: 17 amino acids, cysteine to phenylalanine. The read is trimmed to its CDR3 DNA, 51 bases read in frame from base 1. The data were taken from a study of identical twins (dated by TCRdb to between 2015 and 2016). Regarding the research as a whole: To test whether fetal clonotypes persist, this study deep-sequenced TCR alpha and beta repertoires from monozygotic twins, from unrelated adults of various ages, and from cord blood. Replicate twin experiments were performed at different times using different library preparation protocols to rule out contamination. Overall results and qualifications from the work: Abundant cord blood beta clonotypes carried fewer insertions; young adult naive repertoires showed a weaker similar trend, while memory repertoires showed none. Because the same donors could not be followed over many years, the conclusions relied on cross-sectional statistical analysis. Zero-insertion analyses could be partly confounded by invariant T cells such as MAIT and iNKT, though diverse VJ usage argued against such confounding for most clonotypes. In beta out-of-frame sequences, excess twin sharing was weaker, because having fewer shared sequences lowered the signal-to-noise ratio. Out-of-frame TCR alpha sequences shared between twins showed an excess of low generation-probability sequences compared with coincidental sharing between unrelated individuals. In monozygotic twins, out-of-frame TCR alpha sharing was systematically underestimated by recombination models, although the models agreed with sharing between unrelated individuals.

The sample was also reused in another study, on T cells expressing NK-cell markers. As that second paper reports: Fewer than ten donors provided sorted CD3+CD56+NKG2C+, CD3+CD56+NKG2C- and CD3+CD56-NKG2C+ T-cell subsets, whose TCR beta-chain repertoires were profiled. Of the eight sequenced donors, seven were found to be HCMV-seropositive and one was found to be HCMV-seronegative. In several experiments an anti-gammadeltaTCR antibody was added to restrict sorting to alphabetaTCR-expressing T cells. In 5 to 7 donors, the dominant CD3+CD56+NKG2C+ clonotypes ranked among the top 10 CD8+ clonotypes, making up 1.0-7.0% of CD8+ T cells. Those dominant clonotypes were again the most abundant among CD3+CD56-NKG2C+ cells in several donors, at about 25-60.1%. Whether the expanded NKG2C-expressing T cell clones were specific for HCMV antigens was left unclear. Randomly selected healthy volunteers, three men and five women, were used as the eight sequenced donors. To determine HCMV serostatus, a commercial ELISA kit was used to detect HCMV-specific IgG in serum. MIGEC was used to demultiplex reads and group the reads by UMI, and MiTCR was used to assemble and quantify clonotypes. To exclude erroneous sequences, only TCR cDNA sequences supported by at least two reads were retained. The tcR package was used for downstream repertoire analysis, and clonotypes were matched between fractions using CDR3 nucleotide sequence together with V segment. Antigen specificity was annotated against VDJdb with VDJmatch, allowing one amino acid substitution in CDR3.

The chain joins TRBV27 to TRBJ1-1; the junction holds 7 bases that match TRBD1. The receptor's source is a woman aged 18 to 35 in good health. The sample was CD8+ T cells sorted from blood. The CDR3 reads CASSSRQGILKDTEAFF. The nucleotides read TGTGCCAGCAGTTCCCGACAGGGTATACTAAAGGACACTGAAGCTTTCTTT.